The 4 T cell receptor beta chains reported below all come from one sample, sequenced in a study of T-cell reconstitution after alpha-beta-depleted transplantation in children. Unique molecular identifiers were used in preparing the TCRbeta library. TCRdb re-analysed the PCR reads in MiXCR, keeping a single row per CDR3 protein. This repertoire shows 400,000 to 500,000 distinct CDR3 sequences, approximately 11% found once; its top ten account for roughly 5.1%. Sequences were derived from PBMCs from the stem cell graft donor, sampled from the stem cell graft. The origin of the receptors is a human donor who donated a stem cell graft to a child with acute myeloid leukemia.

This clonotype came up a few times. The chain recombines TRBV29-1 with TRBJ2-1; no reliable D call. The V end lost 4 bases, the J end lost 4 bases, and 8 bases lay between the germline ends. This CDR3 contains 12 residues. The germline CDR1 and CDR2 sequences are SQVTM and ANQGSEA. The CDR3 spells CSVGTVYNEQFF. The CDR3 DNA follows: TGCAGCGTTGGGACGGTGTACAATGAGCAGTTCTTC.

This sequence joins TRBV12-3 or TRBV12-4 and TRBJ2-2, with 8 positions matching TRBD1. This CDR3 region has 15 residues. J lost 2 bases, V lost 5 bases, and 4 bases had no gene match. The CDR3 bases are TGTGCCAGCAGTCCGACAGGGGTAAACACCGGGGAGCTGTTTTTT. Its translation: CASSPTGVNTGELFF.

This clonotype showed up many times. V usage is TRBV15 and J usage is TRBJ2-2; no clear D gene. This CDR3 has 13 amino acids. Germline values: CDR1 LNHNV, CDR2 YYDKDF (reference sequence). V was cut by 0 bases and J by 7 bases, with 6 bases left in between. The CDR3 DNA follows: TGTGCCACCAGCAGAGATCTAGGCGGGGAGCTGTTTTTT. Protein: CATSRDLGGELFF.

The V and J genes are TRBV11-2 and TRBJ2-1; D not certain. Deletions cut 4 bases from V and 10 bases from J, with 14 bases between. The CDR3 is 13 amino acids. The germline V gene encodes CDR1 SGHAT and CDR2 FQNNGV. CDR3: CASSSRLSNEQFF. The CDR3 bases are TGTGCCAGCAGCTCTAGGCTGTCTAACGAGCAGTTCTTC. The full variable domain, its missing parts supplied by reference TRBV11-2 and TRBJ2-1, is EAGVAQSPRYKIIEKRQSVAFWCNPISGHATLYWYQQILGQGPKLLIQFQNNGVVDDSQLPKDRFSAERLKGVDSTLKIQPAKLEDSAVYLCASSSRLSNEQFFGPGTRLTVL.